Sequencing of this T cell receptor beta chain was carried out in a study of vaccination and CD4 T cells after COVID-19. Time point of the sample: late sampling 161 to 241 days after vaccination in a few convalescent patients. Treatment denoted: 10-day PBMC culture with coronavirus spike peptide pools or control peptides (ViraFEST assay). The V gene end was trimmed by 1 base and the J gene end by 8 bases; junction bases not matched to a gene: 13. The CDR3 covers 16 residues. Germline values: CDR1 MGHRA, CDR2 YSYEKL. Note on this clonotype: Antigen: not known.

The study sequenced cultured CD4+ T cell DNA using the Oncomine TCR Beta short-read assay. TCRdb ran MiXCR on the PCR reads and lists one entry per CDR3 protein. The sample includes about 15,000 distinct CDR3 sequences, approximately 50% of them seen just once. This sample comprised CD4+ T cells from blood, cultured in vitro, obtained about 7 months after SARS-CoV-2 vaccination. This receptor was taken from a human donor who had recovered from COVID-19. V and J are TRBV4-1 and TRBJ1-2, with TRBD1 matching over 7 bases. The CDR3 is CASSQVGQEIRQGYTF. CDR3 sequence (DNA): TGCGCCAGCAGCCAAGTCGGACAGGAGATTCGCCAGGGCTACACCTTC.